The clone carrying this TCR beta chain was detected a few times. The antigen remains undetermined. Germline lookup yields CDR1 MGHRA and CDR2 YSYEKL. The CDR3 has 15 residues. V dropped 2 bases and J dropped 0 bases, with 10 bases sitting between them. The data were taken from a study of T-cell memory formation after mild COVID-19. Study-wide results and limits: From day 15 to 85, contracting clones were balanced between CD4 and CD8, whereas later expanders leaned toward CD4+. For second-wave clones that peaked at day 37, SARS-CoV-2 specificity went unverified. Several responding clones turned up in pre-infection memory, indicating that cross-reactive memory may have taken part.

The TCR alpha and TCR beta cDNA libraries, bearing sample barcodes and UMIs, were generated by 5'RACE using constant-segment primers. TCRdb redid the calling of the 5' RACE reads with MiXCR, one entry per CDR3 protein. The repertoire holds about 240,000 distinct CDR3 sequences, with approximately 9% as singletons. J is TRBJ1-1 and V is TRBV4-1; tentative D call: TRBD1 (6 bases). The receptor's source is a man aged 18 to 35 who had mild COVID-19 (a few samples of this study predate the infection). Cell type and time point are not known. Sequencing was performed on PBMCs or a T cell subset sorted from them (not recorded which). The CDR3 loop reads CASSQLGGMNTEAFF. The CDR3 nucleotides are TGCGCCAGCAGCCAACTCGGGGGCATGAACACTGAAGCTTTCTTT.